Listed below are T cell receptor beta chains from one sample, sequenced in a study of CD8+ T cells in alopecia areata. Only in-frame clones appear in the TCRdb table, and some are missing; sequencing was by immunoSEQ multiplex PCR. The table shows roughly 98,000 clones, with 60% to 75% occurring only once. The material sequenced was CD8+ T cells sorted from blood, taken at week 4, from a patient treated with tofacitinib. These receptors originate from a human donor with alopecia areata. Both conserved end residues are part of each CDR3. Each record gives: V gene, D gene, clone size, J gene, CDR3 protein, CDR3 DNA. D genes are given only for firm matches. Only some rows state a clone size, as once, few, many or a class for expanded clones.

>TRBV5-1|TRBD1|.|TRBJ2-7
CASSWDRGYEQYF
TGCGCCAGCAGCTGGGACAGGGGCTACGAGCAGTACTTC
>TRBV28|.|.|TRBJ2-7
CASSPRDGLYEQYF
TGTGCCAGCAGTCCCAGGGACGGTCTCTACGAGCAGTACTTC
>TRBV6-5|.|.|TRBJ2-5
CASSYGTQGAQETQYF
TGTGCCAGCAGCTACGGGACACAAGGGGCCCAAGAGACCCAGTACTTC
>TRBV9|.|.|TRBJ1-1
CASSSAGHGTFF
TGTGCCAGCAGCTCAGCGGGCCATGGGACTTTCTTT
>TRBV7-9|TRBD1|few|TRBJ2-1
CASSPRTGVSSYNEQFF
TGTGCCAGCAGCCCGAGGACAGGGGTTAGCTCCTACAATGAGCAGTTCTTC
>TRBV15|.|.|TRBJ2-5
CATSSPGETQYF
TGTGCCACCAGCAGCCCAGGAGAGACCCAGTACTTC
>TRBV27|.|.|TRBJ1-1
CASSSPFGDGNTEAFF
TGTGCCAGCAGTTCCCCCTTTGGGGACGGTAACACTGAAGCTTTCTTT
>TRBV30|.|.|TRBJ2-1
CAWSLTGHEQFF
TGTGCCTGGAGTTTAACCGGCCATGAGCAGTTCTTC
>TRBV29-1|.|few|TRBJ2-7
CSVVLGGYEQYF
TGCAGCGTTGTTCTGGGTGGCTACGAGCAGTACTTC
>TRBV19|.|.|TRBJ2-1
CASSIESFNEQFF
TGTGCCAGTAGTATAGAGAGCTTCAATGAGCAGTTCTTC
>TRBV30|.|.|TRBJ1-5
CAWSDSYNQPQHF
TGTGCCTGGAGTGACAGTTACAATCAGCCCCAGCATTTT
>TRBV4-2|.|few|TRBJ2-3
CASSLDGGFSPDTQYF
TGTGCCAGCAGCTTGGACGGCGGGTTCTCCCCAGATACGCAGTATTTT
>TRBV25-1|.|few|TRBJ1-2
CASSEYYGSNDGYTF
TGTGCCAGCAGTGAATATTACGGATCCAATGATGGCTACACCTTC
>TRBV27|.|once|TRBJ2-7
CASRHRPSYEQYF
TGTGCCAGCAGACACAGGCCCTCCTACGAGCAGTACTTC
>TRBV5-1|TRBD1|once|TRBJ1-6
CASSLAQGADSPLHF
TGCGCCAGCAGCTTGGCCCAGGGGGCTGATTCACCCCTCCACTTT
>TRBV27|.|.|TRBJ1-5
CASSLSAPGNQPQHF
TGTGCCAGCAGTTTATCGGCGCCAGGCAATCAGCCCCAGCATTTT
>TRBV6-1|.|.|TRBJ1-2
CASSDGFASGLNYGYTF
TGTGCCAGCAGTGATGGTTTCGCGTCAGGGCTTAACTATGGCTACACCTTC
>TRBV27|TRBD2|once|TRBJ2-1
CASSPGPSGRENEQFF
TGTGCCAGCAGCCCCGGCCCTAGCGGGAGGGAAAATGAGCAGTTCTTC
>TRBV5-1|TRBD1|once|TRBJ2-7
CASSGWDRVYEQYF
TGCGCCAGCAGCGGATGGGACAGGGTTTACGAGCAGTACTTC
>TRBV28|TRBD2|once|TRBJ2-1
CASSYNRLAGARNEQFF
TGTGCCAGCAGTTATAATCGTCTAGCGGGAGCGAGGAATGAGCAGTTCTTC
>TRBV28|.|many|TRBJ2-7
CASSLSYSFYEQYF
TGTGCCAGCAGTTTATCCTACTCATTCTACGAGCAGTACTTC
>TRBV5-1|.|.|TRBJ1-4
CASKQTNEKLFF
TGCGCCAGCAAACAGACCAATGAAAAACTGTTTTTT
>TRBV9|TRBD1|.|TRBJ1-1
CASSGGQAMNTEAFF
TGTGCCAGCAGCGGTGGACAGGCAATGAACACTGAAGCTTTCTTT
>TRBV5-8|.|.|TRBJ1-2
CASSFSGADGYTF
TGTGCCAGCAGCTTCAGTGGTGCGGATGGCTACACCTTC
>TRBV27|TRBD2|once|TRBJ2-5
CASSPLAGVKETQYF
TGTGCCAGCTCTCCCCTAGCGGGAGTTAAAGAGACCCAGTACTTC
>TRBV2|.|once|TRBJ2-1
CASSEGGTLDNEQFF
TGTGCCAGCAGTGAGGGGGGGACACTGGACAATGAGCAGTTCTTC
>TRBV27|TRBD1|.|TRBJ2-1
CASSLSGGQPRGSHNEQFF
TGTGCCAGCAGCCTATCAGGGGGACAGCCCCGAGGGTCCCACAATGAGCAGTTCTTC
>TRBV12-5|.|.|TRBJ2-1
CASAPEGPNEQFF
TGTGCTAGTGCACCGGAGGGCCCCAATGAGCAGTTCTTC
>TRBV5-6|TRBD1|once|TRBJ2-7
CASSYAQGAEQYF
TGTGCCAGCAGTTACGCCCAGGGGGCAGAGCAGTACTTC
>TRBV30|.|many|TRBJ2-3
CAWSVIRNTDTQYF
TGTGCCTGGAGTGTAATCAGGAACACAGATACGCAGTATTTT
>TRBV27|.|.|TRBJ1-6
CASSLEGLYNSPLHF
TGTGCCAGCAGTTTGGAGGGGCTTTATAATTCACCCCTCCACTTT
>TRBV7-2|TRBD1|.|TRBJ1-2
CASSLGTGGGYGYTF
TGTGCCAGCAGCTTAGGTACAGGGGGCGGGTATGGCTACACCTTC
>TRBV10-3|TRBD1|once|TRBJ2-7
CAISEILQGYEQYF
TGTGCCATCAGTGAGATCTTACAGGGGTACGAGCAGTACTTC
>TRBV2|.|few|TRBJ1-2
CASTNGGINYGYTF
TGTGCCAGCACGAACGGGGGAATCAACTATGGCTACACCTTC
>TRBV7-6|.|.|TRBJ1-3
CASKGSGGGNTIYF
TGTGCCAGCAAAGGGTCAGGCGGAGGAAACACCATATATTTT
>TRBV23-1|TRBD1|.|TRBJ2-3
CASSQFEIGTGETDTQYF
TGCGCCAGCAGTCAATTTGAGATCGGGACAGGGGAGACAGATACGCAGTATTTT
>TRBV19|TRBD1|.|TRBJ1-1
CASSMDRISAFF
TGTGCCAGTAGTATGGACAGGATATCAGCTTTCTTT
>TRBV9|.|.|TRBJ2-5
CASSVGPGGGNETQYF
TGTGCCAGCAGCGTAGGACCGGGCGGGGGCAACGAGACCCAGTACTTC
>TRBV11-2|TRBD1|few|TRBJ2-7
CASSLDRASQYF
TGTGCCAGCAGCCTCGACAGGGCAAGTCAGTACTTC
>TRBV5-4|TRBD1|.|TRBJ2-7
CASSFGQGATYEQYF
TGTGCCAGCAGCTTTGGACAGGGGGCAACCTACGAGCAGTACTTC
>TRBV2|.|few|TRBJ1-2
CASSEPAGSATRYTF
TGTGCCAGCAGTGAACCGGCGGGAAGCGCCACCCGCTACACCTTC